This is a list of T cell receptor beta chains from one sample in a study of cytomegalovirus exposure and HLA in healthy donors. Data came from immunoSEQ multiplex PCR; TCRdb stores just in-frame clones and leaves some out. This sample contains 75,000 to 90,000 clones. Material: PBMCs. These receptors originate from a woman in her sixties or seventies in good health and CMV-seronegative. The CDR3 runs from the conserved cysteine through the conserved F or W.

J: TRBJ1-3
V: TRBV7-6
CDR3: CASSYDSSTGNTIYF

J: TRBJ2-2
V: TRBV28
CDR3: CASSLGPNTGELFF

J: TRBJ2-1
V: TRBV7-9
CDR3: CASSKTSFYEQFF

J: TRBJ2-7
V: TRBV7-2
CDR3: CASAEGGKGEQYF

J: TRBJ1-2
V: TRBV2
CDR3: CASSESYGYTF

J: TRBJ2-7
V: TRBV6-8
CDR3: CATRGGVSGSYEQYF

J: TRBJ1-1
V: TRBV9
CDR3: CASSGLGQNTEAFF

J: TRBJ2-7
V: TRBV29-1
CDR3: CSVESQLGGHEQYF

J: TRBJ2-3
V: TRBV7-9
CDR3: CASSIFFPIKYF

J: TRBJ2-2
V: TRBV2
CDR3: CASSVNYGLDGELFF

J: TRBJ2-5
V: TRBV7-8
CDR3: CASSPGWTSGGLQETQYF

J: TRBJ2-1
V: TRBV15
CDR3: CATSREKINEQFF